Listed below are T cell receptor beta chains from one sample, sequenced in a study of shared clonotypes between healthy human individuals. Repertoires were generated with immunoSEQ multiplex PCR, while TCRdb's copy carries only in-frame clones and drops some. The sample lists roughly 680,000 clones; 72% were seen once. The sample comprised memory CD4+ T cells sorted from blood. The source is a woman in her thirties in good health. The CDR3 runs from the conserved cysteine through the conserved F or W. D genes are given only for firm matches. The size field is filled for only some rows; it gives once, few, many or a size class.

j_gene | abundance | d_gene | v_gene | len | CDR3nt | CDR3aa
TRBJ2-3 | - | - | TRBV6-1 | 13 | TGTGCCAGCAGTTGGTCCCGGGTAGATACGCAGTATTTT | CASSWSRVDTQYF
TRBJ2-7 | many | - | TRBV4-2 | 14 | TGTGCCAGCAGCCAAGCACTGGGGGTCTACGAGCAGTACTTC | CASSQALGVYEQYF
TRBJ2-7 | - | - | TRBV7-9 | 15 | TGTGCCAGCAGCTTAGAGCCTAGAAGCTCCTACGAGCAGTACTTC | CASSLEPRSSYEQYF
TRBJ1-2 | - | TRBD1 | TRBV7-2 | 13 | TGTGCCGGGCAGAGACAGGGTATGGATGGCTACACCTTC | CAGQRQGMDGYTF
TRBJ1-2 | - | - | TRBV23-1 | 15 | TGCGCCAGCAGTCAAGTACGTGGGGCCTTTCGGGGCTACACCTTC | CASSQVRGAFRGYTF
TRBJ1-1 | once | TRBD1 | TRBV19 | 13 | TGTGCCAGTACCCCCCAGGGGGACACTGAAGCTTTCTTT | CASTPQGDTEAFF
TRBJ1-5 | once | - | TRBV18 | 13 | TGTGCCAGCTCCCGCGACGGACAACAGCCCCAGCATTTT | CASSRDGQQPQHF
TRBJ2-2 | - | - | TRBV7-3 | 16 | TGTGCCAGCAGCTTAAATCCCACCACGAACACCGGGGAGCTGTTTTTT | CASSLNPTTNTGELFF
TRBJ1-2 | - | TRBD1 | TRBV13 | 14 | TGTGCCAGCAGCCGGACAGGGGGTCTCTATGGCTACACCTTC | CASSRTGGLYGYTF
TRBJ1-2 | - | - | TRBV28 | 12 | TGTGCCAGCACCGGGACGGTCTATGGCTACACCTTC | CASTGTVYGYTF
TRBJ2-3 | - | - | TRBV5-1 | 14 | TGCGCCAGCAGCTCCAAGGGGCCGACAGATACGCAGTATTTT | CASSSKGPTDTQYF